This entry lists 4 T cell receptor beta chains sequenced from one sample in a study of shared clonotypes between healthy human individuals. The table came from immunoSEQ multiplex PCR; TCRdb's copy has only in-frame clones and leaves some out. The data show 2 million to 2.5 million clones, just over 90% seen once. Sequencing used naive CD4+ T cells from PBMCs. The subset here: CD45RA+ positively selected. The receptors originated from a man between 18 and 35 years old in good health. Some clones in this sample may be carry-over from other donors' samples.

This chain uses TRBV5-1 with TRBJ2-1; 10 nucleotides match TRBD2. The CDR3 has 15 amino acids. CDR1 is SGHRS and CDR2 is YFSETQ in the germline V gene. V shed 1 base and J 9 bases; nucleotides not matched to a gene: 7. CDR3 amino acids: CASSLTSGKYSEQFF. The CDR3 DNA reads as TGCGCCAGCAGCTTGACTAGCGGGAAGTATAGTGAGCAGTTCTTC.

The chain employs TRBV5-1 and TRBJ1-1; 11 nucleotides align to TRBD1. Per the germline V gene, CDR1 is SGHRS and CDR2 is YFSETQ. This CDR3 is 15 amino acids long. V was clipped by 4 bases and J by 3 bases; unmatched bases: 5. The CDR3 DNA reads TGCGCCAGCAGCCTAGGGACAGGGGGATACACTGAAGCTTTCTTT. It translates to CASSLGTGGYTEAFF.

DNA for the CDR3: TGTGCCAGCAACCTGGACAGGGGAAGCAATCAGCCCCAGCATTTT. It is translated as CASNLDRGSNQPQHF. The genes are TRBV6-1 and TRBJ1-5; 9 bases fit TRBD1. Germline CDR1 reads MNHNS; CDR2 reads SASEGT. Trimming took 7 bases from V and 1 from J; bases not matched to a gene: 5. This CDR3 is 15 amino acids long.

The genes are TRBV28 and TRBJ1-1; TRBD1 is a possible D gene (6 bases). V was trimmed by 2 bases and J by 1 base, leaving 17 bases between them. Germline V gives CDR1 MDHEN, CDR2 SYDVKM. CDR3 size: 17 residues. CDR3 in amino acids: CASSLGGPPSTNTEAFF. CDR3 in DNA: TGTGCCAGCAGTTTAGGGGGGCCACCGTCAACGAACACTGAAGCTTTCTTT. The full variable domain, in which reference TRBV28 and TRBJ1-1 provide the parts outside the CDR3, is DVKVTQSSRYLVKRTGEKVFLECVQDMDHENMFWYRQDPGLGLRLIYFSYDVKMKEKGDIPEGYSVSREKKERFSLILESASTNQTSMYLCASSLGGPPSTNTEAFFGQGTRLTVV.